This TCR beta chain is from a study of T cell repertoires in cytomegalovirus infection. At the level of the study: Public TCR beta signatures marked donors with CMV infection and the matching HLA.

TCRdb used MiXCR to reprocess the reads, holding one entry per CDR3 protein. The sample has roughly 46,000 distinct CDR3 sequences; roughly a fifth are singletons. This clonotype was detected ten times or more. The target antigen is unknown. Trimming shortened V by 4 bases and J by 5 bases, and 17 bases separated the two germline ends. This CDR3 has 15 residues. Germline-derived CDR1 and CDR2 are LGHDT and YNNKEL (reference sequence). General study findings and limits: CMV-specific TCR beta clonotypes restricted by HLA-C were the ones dominating the ex vivo response.

The input for sequencing was CD8+ T cells from cultured PBMCs, taken from culture after CMV antigen stimulation. V is TRBV3-1 and J is TRBJ1-1, with a weak D call TRBD1 (6 bases). This receptor was taken from a human donor in good health (CMV status not recorded). Some clones in this sample may be carry-over from other donors' samples. DNA of the CDR3: TGTGCCAGCAGCCTCAACCTACAGGGTCGGACTGAAGCTTTCTTT. Its translation is CASSLNLQGRTEAFF. The variable domain in full, with the rest retrieved from reference TRBV3-1 and TRBJ1-1, is DTAVSQTPKYLVTQMGNDKSIKCEQNLGHDTMYWYKQDSKKFLKIMFSYNNKELIINETVPNRFSPKSPDKAHLNLHINSLELGDSAVYFCASSLNLQGRTEAFFGQGTRLTVV.